This T cell receptor beta chain was recorded in a study of human T cells and chemical hapten exposure. The V and J ends lost 0 bases and 8 bases, in that order; junction bases with no gene match: 5. This CDR3 spans 14 amino acids. The germline V gene encodes CDR1 MNHEY and CDR2 SVGEGT. Time point of the sample: healthy volunteer bleed at 2 weeks. Unfractionated whole blood served as the source for total RNA extraction. TCRdb reanalysed the RACE reads using MiXCR and keeps one entry per CDR3 protein. The sample holds about 130,000 distinct CDR3 sequences, around 8.3% seen once. The TCR was taken from a male donor in good health. Some clones in this sample may be carry-over from other donors' samples. The J gene is TRBJ1-2, the V gene TRBV6-2 or TRBV6-3, with TRBD1 identical over 8 bases. The specimen sequenced was whole blood. The CDR3 nucleotides read TGTGCCAGCAGTTACTCTTCGACAGGGGTCGGCTACACCTTC. It yields the protein CASSYSSTGVGYTF.